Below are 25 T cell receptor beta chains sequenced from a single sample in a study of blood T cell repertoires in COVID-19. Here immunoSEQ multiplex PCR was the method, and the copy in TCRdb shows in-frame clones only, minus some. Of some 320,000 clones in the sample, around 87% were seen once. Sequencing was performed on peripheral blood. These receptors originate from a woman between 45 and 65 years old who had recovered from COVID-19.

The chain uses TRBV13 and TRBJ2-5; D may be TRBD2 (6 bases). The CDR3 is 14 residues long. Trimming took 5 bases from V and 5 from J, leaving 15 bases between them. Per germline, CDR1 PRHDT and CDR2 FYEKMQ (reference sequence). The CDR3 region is CASSATTRGETQYF. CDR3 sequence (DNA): TGTGCCAGCAGCGCCACGACTCGGGGGGAGACCCAGTACTTC. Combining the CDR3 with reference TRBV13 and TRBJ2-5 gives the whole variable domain AAGVIQSPRHLIKEKRETATLKCYPIPRHDTVYWYQQGPGQDPQFLISFYEKMQSDKGSIPDRFSAQQFSDYHSELNMSSLELGDSALYFCASSATTRGETQYFGPGTRLLVL.

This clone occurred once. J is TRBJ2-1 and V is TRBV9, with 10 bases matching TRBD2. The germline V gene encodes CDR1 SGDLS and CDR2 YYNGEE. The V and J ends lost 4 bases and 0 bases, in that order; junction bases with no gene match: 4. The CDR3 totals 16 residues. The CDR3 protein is CASSTQRGGSYNEQFF. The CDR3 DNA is TGTGCCAGCAGCACCCAGCGGGGGGGCTCCTACAATGAGCAGTTCTTC.

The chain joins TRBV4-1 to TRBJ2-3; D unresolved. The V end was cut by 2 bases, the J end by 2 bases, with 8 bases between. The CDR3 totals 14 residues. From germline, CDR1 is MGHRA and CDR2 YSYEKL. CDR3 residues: CASSQMTTTDTQYF. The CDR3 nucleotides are TGCGCCAGCAGCCAAATGACAACCACAGATACGCAGTATTTT.

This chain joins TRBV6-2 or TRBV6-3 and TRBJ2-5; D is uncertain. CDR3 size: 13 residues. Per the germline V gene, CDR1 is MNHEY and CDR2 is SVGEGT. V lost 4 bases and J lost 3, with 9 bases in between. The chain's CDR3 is CASSSPSKETQYF. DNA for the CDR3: TGTGCCAGCAGTTCGCCTAGTAAAGAGACCCAGTACTTC.

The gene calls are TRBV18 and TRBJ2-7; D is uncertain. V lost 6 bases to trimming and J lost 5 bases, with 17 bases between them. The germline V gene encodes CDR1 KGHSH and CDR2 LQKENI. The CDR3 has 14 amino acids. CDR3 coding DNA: TGTGCCAGCTCCTCCCGGTTAACAGATCACGAGCAGTACTTC. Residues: CASSSRLTDHEQYF.

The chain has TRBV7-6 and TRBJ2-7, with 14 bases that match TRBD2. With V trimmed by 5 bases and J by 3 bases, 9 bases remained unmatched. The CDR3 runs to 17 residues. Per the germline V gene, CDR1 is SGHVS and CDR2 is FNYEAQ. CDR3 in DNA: TGTGCCAGCAGCGCGGGACTAGCGGGGGCTCTTAACTACGAGCAGTACTTC. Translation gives CASSAGLAGALNYEQYF.

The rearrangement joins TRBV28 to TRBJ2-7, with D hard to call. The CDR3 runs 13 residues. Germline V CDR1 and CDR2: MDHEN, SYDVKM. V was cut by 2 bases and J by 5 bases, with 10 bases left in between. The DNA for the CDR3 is TGTGCCAGCAGTTTAATACAGTTAAACGAGCAGTACTTC. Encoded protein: CASSLIQLNEQYF. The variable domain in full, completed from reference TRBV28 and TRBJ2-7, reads DVKVTQSSRYLVKRTGEKVFLECVQDMDHENMFWYRQDPGLGLRLIYFSYDVKMKEKGDIPEGYSVSREKKERFSLILESASTNQTSMYLCASSLIQLNEQYFGPGTRLTVT.

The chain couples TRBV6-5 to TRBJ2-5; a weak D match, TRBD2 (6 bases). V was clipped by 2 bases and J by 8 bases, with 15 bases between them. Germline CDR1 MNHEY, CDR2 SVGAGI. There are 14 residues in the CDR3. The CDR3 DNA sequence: TGTGCCAGCAGTTACCCGTGGGAGGAAGTCACCCAGTACTTC. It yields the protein CASSYPWEEVTQYF.

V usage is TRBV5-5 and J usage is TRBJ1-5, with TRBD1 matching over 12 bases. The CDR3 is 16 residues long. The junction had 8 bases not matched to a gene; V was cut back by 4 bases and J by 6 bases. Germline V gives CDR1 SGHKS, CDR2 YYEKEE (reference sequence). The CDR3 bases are TGTGCCAGCAGCGGAGGGGGACAGGGGGCGGGTCAGCCCCAGCATTTT. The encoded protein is CASSGGGQGAGQPQHF.

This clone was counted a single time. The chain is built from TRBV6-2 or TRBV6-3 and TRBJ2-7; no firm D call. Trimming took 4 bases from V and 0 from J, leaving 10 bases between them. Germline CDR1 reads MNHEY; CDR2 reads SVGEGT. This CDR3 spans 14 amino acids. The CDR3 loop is CASSSPEPSYEQYF. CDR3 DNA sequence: TGTGCCAGCAGTTCCCCAGAACCCTCCTACGAGCAGTACTTC.

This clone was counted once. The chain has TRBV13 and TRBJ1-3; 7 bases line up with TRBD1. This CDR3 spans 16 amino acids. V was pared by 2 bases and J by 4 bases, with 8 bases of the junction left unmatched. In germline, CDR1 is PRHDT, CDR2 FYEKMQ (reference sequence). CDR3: CASSLSDREPGNTIYF. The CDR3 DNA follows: TGTGCCAGCAGCTTAAGCGACAGGGAGCCGGGAAACACCATATATTTT.

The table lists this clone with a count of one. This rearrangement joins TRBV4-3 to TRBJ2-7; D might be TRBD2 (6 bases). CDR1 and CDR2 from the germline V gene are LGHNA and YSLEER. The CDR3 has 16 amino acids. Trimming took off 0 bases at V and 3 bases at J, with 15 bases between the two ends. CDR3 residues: CASSQDAGGTNYEQYF. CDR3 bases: TGCGCCAGCAGCCAAGATGCTGGAGGGACGAACTACGAGCAGTACTTC.

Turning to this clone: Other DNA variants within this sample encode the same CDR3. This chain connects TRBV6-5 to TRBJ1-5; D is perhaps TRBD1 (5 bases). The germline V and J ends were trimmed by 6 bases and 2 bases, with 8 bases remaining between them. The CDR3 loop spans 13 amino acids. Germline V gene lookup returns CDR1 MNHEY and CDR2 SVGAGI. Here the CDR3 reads CASRGGGNQPQHF. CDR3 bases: TGTGCCAGCAGAGGAGGGGGCAATCAGCCCCAGCATTTT.

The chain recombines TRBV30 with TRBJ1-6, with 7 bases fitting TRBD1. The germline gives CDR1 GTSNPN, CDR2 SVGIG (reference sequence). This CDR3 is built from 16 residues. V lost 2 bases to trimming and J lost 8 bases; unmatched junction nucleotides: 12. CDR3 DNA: TGTGCCTGGAGTCTACCCATTACAGGGGCAGATTCACCCCTCCACTTT. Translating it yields CAWSLPITGADSPLHF. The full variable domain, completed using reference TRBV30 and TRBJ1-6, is SQTIHQWPATLVQPVGSPLSLECTVEGTSNPNLYWYRQAAGRGLQLLFYSVGIGQISSEVPQNLSASRPQDRQFILSSKKLLLSDSGFYLCAWSLPITGADSPLHFGNGTRLTVT.

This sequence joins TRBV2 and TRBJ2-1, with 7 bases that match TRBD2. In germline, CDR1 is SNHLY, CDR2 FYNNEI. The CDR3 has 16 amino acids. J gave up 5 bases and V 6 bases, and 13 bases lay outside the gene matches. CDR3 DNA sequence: TGTGCCAGCAGGGACTTATACCTAGCGGACGACAATGAGCAGTTCTTC. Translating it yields CASRDLYLADDNEQFF. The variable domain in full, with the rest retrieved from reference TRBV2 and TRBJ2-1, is EPEVTQTPSHQVTQMGQEVILRCVPISNHLYFYWYRQILGQKVEFLVSFYNNEISEKSEIFDDQFSVERPDGSNFTLKIRSTKLEDSAMYFCASRDLYLADDNEQFFGPGTRLTVL.

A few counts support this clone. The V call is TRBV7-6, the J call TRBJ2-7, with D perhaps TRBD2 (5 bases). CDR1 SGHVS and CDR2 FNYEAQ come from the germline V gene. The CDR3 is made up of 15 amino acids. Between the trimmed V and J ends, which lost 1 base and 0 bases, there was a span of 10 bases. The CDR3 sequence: CASSLELGSSYEQYF. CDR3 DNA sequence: TGTGCCAGCAGCTTAGAATTAGGGAGCTCCTACGAGCAGTACTTC.

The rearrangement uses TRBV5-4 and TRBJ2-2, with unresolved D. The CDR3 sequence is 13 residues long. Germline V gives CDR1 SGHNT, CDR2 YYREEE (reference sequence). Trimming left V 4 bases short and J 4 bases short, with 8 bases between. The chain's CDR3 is CASSLDGTGELFF. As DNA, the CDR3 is TGTGCCAGCAGCCTGGACGGCACCGGGGAGCTGTTTTTT.

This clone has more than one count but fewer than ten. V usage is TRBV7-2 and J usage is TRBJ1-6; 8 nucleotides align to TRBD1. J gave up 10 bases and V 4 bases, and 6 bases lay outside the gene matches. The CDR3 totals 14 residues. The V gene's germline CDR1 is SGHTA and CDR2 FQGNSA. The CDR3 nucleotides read TGTGCCAGCAGCTACAGGGGGTTGGACTCACCCCTCCACTTT. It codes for CASSYRGLDSPLHF.

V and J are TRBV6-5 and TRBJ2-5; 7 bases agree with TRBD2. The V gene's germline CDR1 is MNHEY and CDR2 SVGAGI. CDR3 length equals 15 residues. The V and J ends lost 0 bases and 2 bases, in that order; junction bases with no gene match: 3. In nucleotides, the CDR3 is TGTGCCAGCAGTTACTCGATGCGGGAGCAAGAGACCCAGTACTTC. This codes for CASSYSMREQETQYF.

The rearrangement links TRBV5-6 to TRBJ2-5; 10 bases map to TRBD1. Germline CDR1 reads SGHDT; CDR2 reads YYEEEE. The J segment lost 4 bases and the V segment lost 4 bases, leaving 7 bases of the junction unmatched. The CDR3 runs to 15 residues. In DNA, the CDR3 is TGTGCCAGCAGCGTGACAGGGGGCAGGGGAGAGACCCAGTACTTC. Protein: CASSVTGGRGETQYF.

As DNA, the CDR3 is TGTGCCAGTAGTAGCGGGTTGAACACTGAAGCTTTCTTT. Its protein product is CASSSGLNTEAFF. This sequence joins TRBV19 and TRBJ1-1, with D unclear. The CDR3 has 13 amino acids. Trimming stripped 4 bases from V and 0 bases from J, with 6 bases between. Germline loops: CDR1 LNHDA, CDR2 SQIVND (reference sequence). Filled out from reference TRBV19 and TRBJ1-1, the complete variable domain reads DGGITQSPKYLFRKEGQNVTLSCEQNLNHDAMYWYRQDPGQGLRLIYYSQIVNDFQKGDIAEGYSVSREKKESFPLTVTSAQKNPTAFYLCASSSGLNTEAFFGQGTRLTVV.

CDR3 nucleotide sequence: TGTGCCAGCAGAAACAGGGGGGGAAGCAATCAGCCCCAGCATTTT. It is translated as CASRNRGGSNQPQHF. The chain is built from TRBV28 and TRBJ1-5; 8 nucleotides align to TRBD1. The CDR3 covers 15 residues. V dropped 6 bases and J dropped 1; count of bases not matched to a gene: 5. Germline V lookup: CDR1 MDHEN, CDR2 SYDVKM.

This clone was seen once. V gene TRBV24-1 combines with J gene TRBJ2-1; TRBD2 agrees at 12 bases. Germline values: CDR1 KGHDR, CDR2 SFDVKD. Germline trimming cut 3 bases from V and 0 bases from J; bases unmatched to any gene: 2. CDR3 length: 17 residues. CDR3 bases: TGTGCCACCAGTGATCCACTAGCGGGGGGCTCCTACAATGAGCAGTTCTTC. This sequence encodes CATSDPLAGGSYNEQFF.

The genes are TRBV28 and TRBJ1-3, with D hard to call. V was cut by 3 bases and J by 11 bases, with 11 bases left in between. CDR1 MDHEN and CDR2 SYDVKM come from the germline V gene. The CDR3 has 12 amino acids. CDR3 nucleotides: TGTGCCAGCAGTTTGGTCCGAGGGTCCATATATTTT. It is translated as CASSLVRGSIYF.

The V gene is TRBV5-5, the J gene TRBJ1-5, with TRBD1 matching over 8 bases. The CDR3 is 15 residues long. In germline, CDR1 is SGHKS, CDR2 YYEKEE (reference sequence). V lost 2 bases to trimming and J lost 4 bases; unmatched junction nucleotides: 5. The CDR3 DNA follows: TGTGCCAGCAGCTTTGACAGGGGCGCTAATCAGCCCCAGCATTTT. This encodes CASSFDRGANQPQHF.